This T cell receptor (beta chain) was found in a study of neurological immune-mediated disorders. Study outcomes and limitations: HTLV-1-associated myelopathy had the most TCR clonal expansion, while multiple sclerosis had the least, a level that fell below healthy controls.

The unsorted libraries originated from 2 million PBMCs kept at -80 C. The trim removed 7 bases at V and 0 bases at J, leaving 8 bases unmatched. CDR3 length equals 14 residues. Germline assignment: CDR1 DFQATT and CDR2 SNEGSKA (reference sequence). This clonotype showed up many times. Its antigen remains unknown. A single record per CDR3 protein comes from TCRdb applying MiXCR to the 5' RACE reads. Seen here are about 50,000 distinct CDR3 sequences, about 3.7% observed once, and the top ten hold 5.5% to 6.5%. This sequence originates from a man aged 40-55 years with multiple sclerosis. J is TRBJ1-1 and V is TRBV20-1, with TRBD1 matching over 7 bases. The specimen sequenced was PBMCs. CDR3 sequence reads: CSVSRTGMNTEAFF. CDR3 sequence (DNA): TGCAGTGTGTCACGGACAGGAATGAACACTGAAGCTTTCTTT.